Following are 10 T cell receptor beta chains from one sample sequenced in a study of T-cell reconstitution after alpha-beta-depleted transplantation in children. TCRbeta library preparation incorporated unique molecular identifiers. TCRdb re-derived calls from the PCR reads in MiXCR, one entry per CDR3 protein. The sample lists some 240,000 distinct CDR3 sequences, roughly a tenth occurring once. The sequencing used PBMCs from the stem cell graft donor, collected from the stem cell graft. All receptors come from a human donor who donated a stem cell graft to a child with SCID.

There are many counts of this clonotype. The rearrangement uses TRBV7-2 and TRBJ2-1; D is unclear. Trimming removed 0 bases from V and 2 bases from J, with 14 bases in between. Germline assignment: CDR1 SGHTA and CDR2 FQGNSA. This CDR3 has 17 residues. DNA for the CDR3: TGTGCCAGCAGCTTAGCGGTTGTACCCTCGGCCTACAATGAGCAGTTCTTC. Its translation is CASSLAVVPSAYNEQFF.

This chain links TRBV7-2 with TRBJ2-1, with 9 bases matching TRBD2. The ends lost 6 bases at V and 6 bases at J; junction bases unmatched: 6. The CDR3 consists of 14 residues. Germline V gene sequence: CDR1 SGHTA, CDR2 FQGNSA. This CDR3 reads CASSFGLASNEQFF. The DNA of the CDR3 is TGTGCCAGCAGTTTCGGACTAGCGAGCAATGAGCAGTTCTTC.

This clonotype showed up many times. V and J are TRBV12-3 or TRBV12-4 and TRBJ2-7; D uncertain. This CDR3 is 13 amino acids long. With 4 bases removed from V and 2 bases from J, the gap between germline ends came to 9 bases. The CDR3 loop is CASSYSITYEQYF. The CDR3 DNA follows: TGTGCCAGCAGTTATAGTATTACCTACGAGCAGTACTTC.

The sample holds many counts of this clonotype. This CDR3 is CASSRDGGSYEQYF. CDR3 nucleotides: TGTGCCAGCAGCCGAGACGGGGGGTCCTACGAGCAGTACTTC. The chain combines TRBV25-1 with TRBJ2-7; 7 bases align to TRBD2. The CDR3 runs to 14 residues. With 6 bases clipped from V and 1 base from J, the junction kept 6 bases outside the gene matches. CDR1 is MGHDK and CDR2 is SYGVNS in the germline V gene.

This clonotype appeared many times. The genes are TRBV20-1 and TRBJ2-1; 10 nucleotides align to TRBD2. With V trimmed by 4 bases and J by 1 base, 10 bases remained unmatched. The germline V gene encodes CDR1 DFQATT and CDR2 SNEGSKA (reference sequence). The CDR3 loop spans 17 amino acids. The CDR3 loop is CSAKPPSGGGSYNEQFF. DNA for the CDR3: TGCAGTGCTAAACCGCCTAGCGGGGGAGGATCCTACAATGAGCAGTTCTTC.

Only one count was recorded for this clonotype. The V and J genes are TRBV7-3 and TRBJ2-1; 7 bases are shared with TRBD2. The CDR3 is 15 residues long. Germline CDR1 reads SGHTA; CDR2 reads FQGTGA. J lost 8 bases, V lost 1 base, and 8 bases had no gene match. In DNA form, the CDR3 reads TGTGCCAGCAGCTTAATGGGGGGGTCCGGGGATGAGCAGTTCTTC. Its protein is CASSLMGGSGDEQFF.

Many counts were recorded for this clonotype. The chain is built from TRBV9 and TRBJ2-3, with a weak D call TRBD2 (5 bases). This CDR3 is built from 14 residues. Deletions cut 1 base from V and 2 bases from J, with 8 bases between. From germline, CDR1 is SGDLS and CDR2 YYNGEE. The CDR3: CASSVTGFTDTQYF. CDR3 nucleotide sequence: TGTGCCAGCAGCGTAACGGGATTCACAGATACGCAGTATTTT. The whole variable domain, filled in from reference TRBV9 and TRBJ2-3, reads DSGVTQTPKHLITATGQRVTLRCSPRSGDLSVYWYQQSLDQGLQFLIQYYNGEERAKGNILERFSAQQFPDLHSELNLSSLELGDSALYFCASSVTGFTDTQYFGPGTRLTVL.

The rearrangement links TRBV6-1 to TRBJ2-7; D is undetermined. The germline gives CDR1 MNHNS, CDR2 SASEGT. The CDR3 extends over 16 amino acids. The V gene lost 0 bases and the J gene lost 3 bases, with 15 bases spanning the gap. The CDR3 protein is CASSEAASKVNYEQYF. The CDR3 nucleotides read TGTGCCAGCAGTGAAGCGGCCAGCAAGGTGAACTACGAGCAGTACTTC.

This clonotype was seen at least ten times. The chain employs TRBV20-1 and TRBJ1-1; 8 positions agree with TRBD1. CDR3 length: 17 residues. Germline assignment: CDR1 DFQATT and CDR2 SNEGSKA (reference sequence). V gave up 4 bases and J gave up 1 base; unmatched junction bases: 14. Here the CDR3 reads CSAKGGSGGAGNTEAFF. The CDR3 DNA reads TGCAGTGCTAAAGGGGGCTCAGGGGGCGCTGGGAACACTGAAGCTTTCTTT.

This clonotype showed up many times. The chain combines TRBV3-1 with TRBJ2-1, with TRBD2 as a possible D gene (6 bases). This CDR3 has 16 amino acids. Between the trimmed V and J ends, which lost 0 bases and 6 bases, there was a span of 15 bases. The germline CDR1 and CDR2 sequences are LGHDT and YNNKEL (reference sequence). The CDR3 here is CASSQDHGREVNEQFF. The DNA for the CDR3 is TGTGCCAGCAGCCAAGACCACGGCAGGGAGGTCAATGAGCAGTTCTTC.